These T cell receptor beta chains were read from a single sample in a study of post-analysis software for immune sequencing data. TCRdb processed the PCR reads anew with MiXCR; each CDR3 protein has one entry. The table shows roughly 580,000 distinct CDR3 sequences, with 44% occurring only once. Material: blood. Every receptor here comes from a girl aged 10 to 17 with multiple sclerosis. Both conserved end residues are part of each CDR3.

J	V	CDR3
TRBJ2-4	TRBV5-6	CASSSLGTLGDIQYF
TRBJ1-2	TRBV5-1	CASSLHSNYGYTF
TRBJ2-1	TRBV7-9	CASSHRGDRGSYNEQFF
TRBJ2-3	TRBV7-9	CASSPRGPDTQYF
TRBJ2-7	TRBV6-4	CASFVEASGLFSYEQYF
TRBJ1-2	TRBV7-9	CASSLGSLSYGYTF
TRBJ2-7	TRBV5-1	CASSPFGGEQYF
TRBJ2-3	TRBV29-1	CSAMGQGASTDTQYF
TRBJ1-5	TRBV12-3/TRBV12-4	CASRLVNQPQHF
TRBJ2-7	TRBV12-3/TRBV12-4	CASRGGPRQYF
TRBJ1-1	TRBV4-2	CASSQVNSEAFF
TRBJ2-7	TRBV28	CAGSSPGNSYEQYF
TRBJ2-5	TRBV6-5	CANSEDSPETQYF
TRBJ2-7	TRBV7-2	CATAASCEQYF
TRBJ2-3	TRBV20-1	CSAGAMLAGVDTQYF
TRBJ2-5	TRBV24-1	CATSGPGQKKQETQYF
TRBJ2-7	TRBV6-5	CASRGDGSMGYEQYF
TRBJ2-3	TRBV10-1	CASGQGATQYF
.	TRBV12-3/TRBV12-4	CASSLRQGAAYEQYF
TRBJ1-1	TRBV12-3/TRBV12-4	CASSHRESEAFF
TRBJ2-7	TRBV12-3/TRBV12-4	CASSAKVLRAYEQYF
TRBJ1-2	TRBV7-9	CASSLEASGGNYGYTF
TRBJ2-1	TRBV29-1	CRDGGASQFF
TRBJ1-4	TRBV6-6	CATNGQGIGEKLFF
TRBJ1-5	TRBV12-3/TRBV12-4	CASSFQDIDQPQHF
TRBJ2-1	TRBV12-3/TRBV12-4	CASTPMGLAGGLLFF
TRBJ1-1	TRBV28	CASIGYTEAFF
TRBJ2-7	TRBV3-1	CASSQSDSYEQYF
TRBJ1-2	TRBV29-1	CSVVGENYGYTF
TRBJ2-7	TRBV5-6	CASSLYKGEQYF
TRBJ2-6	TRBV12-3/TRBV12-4	CASSLIAAGANVLTF
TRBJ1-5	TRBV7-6	CASSRRMNQPQHF
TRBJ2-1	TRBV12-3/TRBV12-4	CASSIRQGLDNEQFF
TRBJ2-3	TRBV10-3	CAISLQGQGAADTQYF
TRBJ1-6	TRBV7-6	CASSFCIWGPRNSPLHF
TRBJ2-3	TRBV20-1	CSASPGQGIDTQYF
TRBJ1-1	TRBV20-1	CSASNAGPGPNTEAFF
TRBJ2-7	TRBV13	CASSAAGTSRGEQYF
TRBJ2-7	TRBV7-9	CASSLSGYSYEQYF
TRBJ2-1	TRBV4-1	CASSPGTGKEREQFF
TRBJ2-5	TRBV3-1	CASSQDLAGQETQYF
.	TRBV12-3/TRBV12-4	CASSFPRGEETQYF
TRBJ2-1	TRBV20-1	CSARDPRLAGQSSSYNEQFF
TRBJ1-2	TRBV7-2	CASSVQGFGGYTF
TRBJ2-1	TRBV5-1	CASSFETSGRAAEQFF
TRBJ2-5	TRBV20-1	CSARDRGPETQYF
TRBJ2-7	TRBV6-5	CASSYRQGFREQYF
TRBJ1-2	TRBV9	CASSAGTGEVDYGYTF
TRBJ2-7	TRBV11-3	CVSSSAPGPYEQYF
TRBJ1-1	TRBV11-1	CASRRDTWGPNTEAFF
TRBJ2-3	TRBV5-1	CASSRLAEKDTQYF
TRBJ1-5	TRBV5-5	CASSLEGSGTHQPQHF